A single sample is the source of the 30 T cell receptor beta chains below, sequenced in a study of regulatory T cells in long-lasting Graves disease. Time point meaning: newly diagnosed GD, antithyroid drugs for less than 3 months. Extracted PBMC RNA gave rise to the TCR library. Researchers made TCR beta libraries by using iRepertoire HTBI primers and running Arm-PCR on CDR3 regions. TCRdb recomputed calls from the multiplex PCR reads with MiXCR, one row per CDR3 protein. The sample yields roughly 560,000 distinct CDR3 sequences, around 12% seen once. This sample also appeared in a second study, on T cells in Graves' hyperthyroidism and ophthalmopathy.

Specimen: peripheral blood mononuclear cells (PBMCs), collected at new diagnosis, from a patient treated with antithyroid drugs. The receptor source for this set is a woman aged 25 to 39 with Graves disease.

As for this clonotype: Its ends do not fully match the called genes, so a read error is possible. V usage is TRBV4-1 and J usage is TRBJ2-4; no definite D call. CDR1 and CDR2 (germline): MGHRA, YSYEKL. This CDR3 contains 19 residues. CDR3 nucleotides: TGCGCCAGCAGCCAAGAAAATAACAAAGGGAATTTAGCCAAAAACATTCAGCACTTC. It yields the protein CASSQENNKGNLAKNIQHF.

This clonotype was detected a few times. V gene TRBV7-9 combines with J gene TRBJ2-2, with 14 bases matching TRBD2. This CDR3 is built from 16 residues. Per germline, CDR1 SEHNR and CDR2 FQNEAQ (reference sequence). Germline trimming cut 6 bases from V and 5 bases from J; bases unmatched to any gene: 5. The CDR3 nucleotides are TGTGCCAGCAGGGGACTAGCGGGAGTATCGACCGGGGAGCTGTTTTTT. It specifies CASRGLAGVSTGELFF.

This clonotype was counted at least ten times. The CDR3 sequence: CASSLAGPTEAFF. DNA for the CDR3: TGTGCCAGCAGCTTAGCAGGGCCCACTGAAGCTTTCTTT. This rearrangement joins TRBV7-9 to TRBJ1-1; D is uncertain. This CDR3 has 13 residues. V lost 0 bases, J lost 4 bases, and 6 bases lay in between. CDR1 and CDR2 (germline): SEHNR, FQNEAQ (reference sequence).

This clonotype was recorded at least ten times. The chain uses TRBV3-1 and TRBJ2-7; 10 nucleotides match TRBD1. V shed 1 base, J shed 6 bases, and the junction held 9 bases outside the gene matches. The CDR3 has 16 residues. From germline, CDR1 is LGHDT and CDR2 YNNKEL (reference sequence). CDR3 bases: TGTGCCAGCAGCCAAGTCGGTGGGACAGGGGTGGGCGAGCAGTACTTC. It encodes CASSQVGGTGVGEQYF.

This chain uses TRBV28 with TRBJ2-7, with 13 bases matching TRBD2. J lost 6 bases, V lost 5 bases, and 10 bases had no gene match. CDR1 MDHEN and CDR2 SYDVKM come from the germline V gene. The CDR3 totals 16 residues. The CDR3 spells CASSPLGLAGDSEQYF. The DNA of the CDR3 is TGTGCCAGCAGTCCCCTCGGACTAGCGGGAGATTCCGAGCAGTACTTC.

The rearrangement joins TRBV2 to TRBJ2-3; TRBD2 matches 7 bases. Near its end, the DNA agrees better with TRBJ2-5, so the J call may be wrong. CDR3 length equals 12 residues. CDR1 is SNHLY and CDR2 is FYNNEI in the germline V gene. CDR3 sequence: CASSTSGGAQYF. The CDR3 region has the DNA TGTGCCAGCAGTACGAGTGGGGGGGCCCAGTACTTC.

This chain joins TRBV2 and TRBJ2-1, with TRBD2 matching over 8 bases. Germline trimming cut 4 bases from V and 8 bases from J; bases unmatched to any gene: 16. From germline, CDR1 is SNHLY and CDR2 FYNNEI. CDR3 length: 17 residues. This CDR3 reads CASSVGSGGPLHDEQFF. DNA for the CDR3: TGTGCCAGCAGTGTAGGGTCGGGAGGGCCGCTCCACGATGAGCAGTTCTTC.

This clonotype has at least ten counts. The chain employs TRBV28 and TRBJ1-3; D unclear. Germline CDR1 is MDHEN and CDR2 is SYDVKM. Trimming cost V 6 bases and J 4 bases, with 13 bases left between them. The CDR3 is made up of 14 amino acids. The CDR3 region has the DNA TGTGCCAGCAGACCCCGGACGTTCGGAAACACCATATATTTT. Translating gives CASRPRTFGNTIYF.

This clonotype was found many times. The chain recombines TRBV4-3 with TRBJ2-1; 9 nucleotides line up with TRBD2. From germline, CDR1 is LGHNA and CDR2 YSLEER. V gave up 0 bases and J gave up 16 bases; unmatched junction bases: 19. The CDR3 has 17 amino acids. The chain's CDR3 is CASSQDPLAQVAGVLFF. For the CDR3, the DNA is TGCGCCAGCAGCCAAGATCCCCTAGCTCAGGTAGCGGGAGTTCTTTTCTTC.

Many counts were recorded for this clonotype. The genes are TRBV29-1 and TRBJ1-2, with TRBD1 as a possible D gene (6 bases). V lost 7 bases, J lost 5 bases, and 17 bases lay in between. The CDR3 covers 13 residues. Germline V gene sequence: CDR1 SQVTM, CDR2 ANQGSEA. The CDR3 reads CSARRGPSYGYTF. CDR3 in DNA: TGCAGCGCCCGCAGGGGCCCCAGTTATGGCTACACCTTC.

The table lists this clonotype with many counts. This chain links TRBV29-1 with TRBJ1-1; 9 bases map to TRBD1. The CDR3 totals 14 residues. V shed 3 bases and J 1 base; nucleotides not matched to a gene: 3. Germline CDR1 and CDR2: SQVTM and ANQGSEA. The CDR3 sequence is CSVERDRANTEAFF. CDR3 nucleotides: TGCAGCGTTGAGAGGGACAGGGCGAACACTGAAGCTTTCTTT. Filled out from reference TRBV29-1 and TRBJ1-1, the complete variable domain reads SAVISQKPSRDICQRGTSLTIQCQVDSQVTMMFWYRQQPGQSLTLIATANQGSEATYESGFVIDKFPISRPNLTFSTLTVSNMSPEDSSIYLCSVERDRANTEAFFGQGTRLTVV.

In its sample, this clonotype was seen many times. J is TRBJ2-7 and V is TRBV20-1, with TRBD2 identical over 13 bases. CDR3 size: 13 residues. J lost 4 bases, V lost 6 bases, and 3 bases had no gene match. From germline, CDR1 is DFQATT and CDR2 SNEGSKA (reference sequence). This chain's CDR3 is CSAGLAGRYEQYF. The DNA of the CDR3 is TGCAGTGCGGGACTAGCGGGAAGATACGAGCAGTACTTC.

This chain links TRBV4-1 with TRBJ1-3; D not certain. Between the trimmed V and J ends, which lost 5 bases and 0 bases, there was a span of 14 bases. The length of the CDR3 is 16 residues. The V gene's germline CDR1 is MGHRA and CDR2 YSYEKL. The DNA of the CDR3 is TGCGCCAGCAGCAAAACTCGGGGTTCCTCTGGAAACACCATATATTTT. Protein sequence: CASSKTRGSSGNTIYF.

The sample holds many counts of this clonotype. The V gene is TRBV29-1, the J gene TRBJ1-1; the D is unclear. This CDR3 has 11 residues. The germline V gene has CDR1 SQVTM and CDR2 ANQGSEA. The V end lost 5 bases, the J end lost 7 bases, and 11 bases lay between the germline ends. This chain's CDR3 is CSVPSDREAFF. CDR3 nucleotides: TGCAGCGTTCCATCGGACCGTGAAGCTTTCTTT.

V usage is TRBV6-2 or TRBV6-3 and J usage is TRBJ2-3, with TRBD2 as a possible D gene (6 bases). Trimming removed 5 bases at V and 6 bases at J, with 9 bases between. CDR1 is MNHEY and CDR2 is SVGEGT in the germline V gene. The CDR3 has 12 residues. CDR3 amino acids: CASSGGSDTQYF. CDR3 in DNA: TGTGCCAGCAGTGGGGGGTCGGATACGCAGTATTTT.

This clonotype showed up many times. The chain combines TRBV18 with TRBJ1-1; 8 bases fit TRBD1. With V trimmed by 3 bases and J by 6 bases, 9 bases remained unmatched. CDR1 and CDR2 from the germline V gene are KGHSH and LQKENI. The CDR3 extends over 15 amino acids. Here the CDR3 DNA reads TGTGCCAGCTCACCCGACAGGGGAGATCGGGCTGAAGCTTTCTTT. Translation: CASSPDRGDRAEAFF.

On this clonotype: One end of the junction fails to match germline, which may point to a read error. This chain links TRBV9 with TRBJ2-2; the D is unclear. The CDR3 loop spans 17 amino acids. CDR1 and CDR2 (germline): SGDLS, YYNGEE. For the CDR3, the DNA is TGTGCCAGCAGCCTTTCTGTTCAAGGAGCCAACACTGGGGAGCTGTTTTTT. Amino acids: CASSLSVQGANTGELFF.

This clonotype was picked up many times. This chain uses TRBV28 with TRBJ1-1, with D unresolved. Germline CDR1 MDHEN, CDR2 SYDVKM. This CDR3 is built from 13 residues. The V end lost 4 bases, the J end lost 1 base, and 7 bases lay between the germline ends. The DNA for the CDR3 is TGTGCCAGCAGTTCTATCACGAACACTGAAGCTTTCTTT. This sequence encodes CASSSITNTEAFF.

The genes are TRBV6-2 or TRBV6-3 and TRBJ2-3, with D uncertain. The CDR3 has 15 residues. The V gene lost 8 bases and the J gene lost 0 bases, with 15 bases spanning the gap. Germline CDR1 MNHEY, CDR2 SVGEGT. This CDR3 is CASARVKDSTDTQYF. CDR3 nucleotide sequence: TGTGCCAGCGCCCGGGTCAAAGACAGCACAGATACGCAGTATTTT.

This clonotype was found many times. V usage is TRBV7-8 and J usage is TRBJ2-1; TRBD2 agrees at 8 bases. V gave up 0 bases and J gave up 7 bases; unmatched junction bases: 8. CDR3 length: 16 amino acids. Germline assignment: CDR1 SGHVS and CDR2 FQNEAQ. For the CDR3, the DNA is TGTGCCAGCAGCTTAGCCCAGCGGGAGTTAAGTAATGAGCAGTTCTTC. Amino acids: CASSLAQRELSNEQFF.

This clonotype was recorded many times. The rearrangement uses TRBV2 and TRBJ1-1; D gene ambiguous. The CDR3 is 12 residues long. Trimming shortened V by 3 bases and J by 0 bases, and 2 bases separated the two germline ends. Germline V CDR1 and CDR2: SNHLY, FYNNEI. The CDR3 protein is CASSDVNTEAFF. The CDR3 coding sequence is TGTGCCAGCAGTGACGTGAACACTGAAGCTTTCTTT.

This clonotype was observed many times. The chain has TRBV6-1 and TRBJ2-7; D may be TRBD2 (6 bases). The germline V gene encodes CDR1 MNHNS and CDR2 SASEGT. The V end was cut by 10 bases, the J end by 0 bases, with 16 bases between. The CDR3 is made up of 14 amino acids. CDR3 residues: CATKPGLSSYEQYF. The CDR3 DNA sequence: TGTGCCACAAAACCGGGACTGAGCTCCTACGAGCAGTACTTC.

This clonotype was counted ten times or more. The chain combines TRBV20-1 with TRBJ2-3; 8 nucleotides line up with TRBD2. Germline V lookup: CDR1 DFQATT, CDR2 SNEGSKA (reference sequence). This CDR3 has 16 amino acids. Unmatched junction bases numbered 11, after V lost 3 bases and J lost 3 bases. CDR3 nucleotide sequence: TGCAGTGCTAGGGTACGAACGGGAGGGCCAACAGATACGCAGTATTTT. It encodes CSARVRTGGPTDTQYF.

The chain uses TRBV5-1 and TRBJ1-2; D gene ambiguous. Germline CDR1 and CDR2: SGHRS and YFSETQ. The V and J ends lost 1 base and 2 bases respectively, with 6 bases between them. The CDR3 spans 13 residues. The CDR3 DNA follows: TGCGCCAGCAGCTTGATGGACAACTATGGCTACACCTTC. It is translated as CASSLMDNYGYTF.

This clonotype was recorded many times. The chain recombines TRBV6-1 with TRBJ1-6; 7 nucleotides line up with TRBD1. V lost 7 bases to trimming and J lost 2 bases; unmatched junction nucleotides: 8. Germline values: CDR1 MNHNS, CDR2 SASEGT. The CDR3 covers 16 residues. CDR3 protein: CASKIRQGTYNSPLHF. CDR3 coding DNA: TGTGCCAGCAAGATTCGACAGGGCACCTATAATTCACCCCTCCACTTT.

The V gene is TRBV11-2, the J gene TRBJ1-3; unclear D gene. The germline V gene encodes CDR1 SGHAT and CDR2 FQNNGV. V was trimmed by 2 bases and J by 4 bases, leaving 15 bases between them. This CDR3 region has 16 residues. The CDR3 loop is CASSLRPLSPGNTIYF. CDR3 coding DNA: TGTGCCAGCAGCTTACGTCCGCTCTCCCCGGGAAACACCATATATTTT.

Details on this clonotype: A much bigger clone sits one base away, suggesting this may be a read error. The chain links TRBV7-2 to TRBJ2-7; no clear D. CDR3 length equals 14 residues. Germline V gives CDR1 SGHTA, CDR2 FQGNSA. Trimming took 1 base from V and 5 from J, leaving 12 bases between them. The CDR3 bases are TGTACCAGCAGCTTAGAGTTTTCAGTTGACGAGCAGTACTTC. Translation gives CTSSLEFSVDEQYF. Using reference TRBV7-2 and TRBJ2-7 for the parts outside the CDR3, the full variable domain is GAGVSQSPSNKVTEKGKDVELRCDPISGHTALYWYRQSLGQGLEFLIYFQGNSAPDKSGLPSDRFSAERTGGSVSTLTIQRTQQEDSAVYLCTSSLEFSVDEQYFGPGTRLTVT.

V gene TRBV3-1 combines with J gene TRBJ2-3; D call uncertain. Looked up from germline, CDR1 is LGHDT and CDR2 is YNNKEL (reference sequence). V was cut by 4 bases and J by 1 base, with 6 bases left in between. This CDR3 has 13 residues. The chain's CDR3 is CASSRSGTDTQYF. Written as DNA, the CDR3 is TGTGCCAGCAGCCGCTCGGGCACAGATACGCAGTATTTT.

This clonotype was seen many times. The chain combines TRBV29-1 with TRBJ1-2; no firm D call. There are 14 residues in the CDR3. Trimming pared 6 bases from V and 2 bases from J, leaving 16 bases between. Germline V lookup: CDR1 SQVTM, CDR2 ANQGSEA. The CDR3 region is CSVFLRETNYGYTF. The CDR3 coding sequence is TGCAGCGTCTTCCTTCGGGAGACCAACTATGGCTACACCTTC.

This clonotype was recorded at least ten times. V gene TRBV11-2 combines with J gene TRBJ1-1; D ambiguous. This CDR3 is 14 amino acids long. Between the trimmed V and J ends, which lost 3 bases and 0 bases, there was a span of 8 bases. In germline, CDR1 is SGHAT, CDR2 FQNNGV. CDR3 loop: CASSFMVMNTEAFF. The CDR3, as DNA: TGTGCCAGCAGCTTCATGGTGATGAACACTGAAGCTTTCTTT.